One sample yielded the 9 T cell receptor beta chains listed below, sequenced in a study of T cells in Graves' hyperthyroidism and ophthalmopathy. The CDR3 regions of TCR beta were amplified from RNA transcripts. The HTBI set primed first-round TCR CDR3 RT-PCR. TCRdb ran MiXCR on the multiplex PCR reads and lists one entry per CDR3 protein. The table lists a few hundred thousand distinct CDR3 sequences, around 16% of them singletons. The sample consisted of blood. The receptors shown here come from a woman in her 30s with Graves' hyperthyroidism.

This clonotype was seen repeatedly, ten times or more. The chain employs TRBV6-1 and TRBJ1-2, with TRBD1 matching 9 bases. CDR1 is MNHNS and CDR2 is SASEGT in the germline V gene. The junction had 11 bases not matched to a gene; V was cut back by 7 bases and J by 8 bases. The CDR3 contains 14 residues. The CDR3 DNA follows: TGTGCCAGCAACCCGGACAGGGGATCGGAAGGCTACACCTTC. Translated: CASNPDRGSEGYTF.

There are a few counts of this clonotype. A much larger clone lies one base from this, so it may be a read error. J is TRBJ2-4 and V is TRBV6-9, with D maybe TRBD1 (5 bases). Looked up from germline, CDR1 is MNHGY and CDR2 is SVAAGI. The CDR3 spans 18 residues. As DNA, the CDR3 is TGTACCAGCAGTTACACCGAGACAGACATACTAGCCAAAAACATTCAGTACTTC. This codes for CTSSYTETDILAKNIQYF.

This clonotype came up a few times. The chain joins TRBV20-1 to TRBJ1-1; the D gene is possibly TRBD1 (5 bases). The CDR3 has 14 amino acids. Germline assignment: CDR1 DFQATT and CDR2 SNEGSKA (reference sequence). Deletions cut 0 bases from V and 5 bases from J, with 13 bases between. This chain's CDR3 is CSARDGGGKTEAFF. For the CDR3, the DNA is TGCAGTGCTAGAGATGGGGGGGGAAAGACTGAAGCTTTCTTT.

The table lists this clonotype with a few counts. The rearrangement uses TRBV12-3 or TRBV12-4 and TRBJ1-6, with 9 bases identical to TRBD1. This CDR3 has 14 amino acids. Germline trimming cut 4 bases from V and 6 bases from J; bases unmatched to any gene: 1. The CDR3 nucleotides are TGTGCCAGCAGTTACAGGGGGCTTAATTCACCCCTCCACTTT. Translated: CASSYRGLNSPLHF.

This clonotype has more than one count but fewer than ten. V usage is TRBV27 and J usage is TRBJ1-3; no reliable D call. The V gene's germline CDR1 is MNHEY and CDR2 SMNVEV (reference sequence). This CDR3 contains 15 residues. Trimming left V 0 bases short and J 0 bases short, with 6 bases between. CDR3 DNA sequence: TGTGCCAGCAGTTTATCTTGGCACTCTGGAAACACCATATATTTT. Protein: CASSLSWHSGNTIYF.

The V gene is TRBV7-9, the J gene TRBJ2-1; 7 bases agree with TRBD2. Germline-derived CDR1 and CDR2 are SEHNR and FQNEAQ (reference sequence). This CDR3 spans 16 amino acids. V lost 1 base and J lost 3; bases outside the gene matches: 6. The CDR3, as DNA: TGTGCCAGCAGCTTAGTCTTGTCTAGCGGCTACAATGAGCAGTTCTTC. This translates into CASSLVLSSGYNEQFF.

The CDR3 nucleotides read TGTGCCAGTAGTATCAATCGTGGGGCTTTCTTT. Encoded protein: CASSINRGAFF. The gene calls are TRBV19 and TRBJ1-1; D is uncertain. The length of the CDR3 is 11 residues. The germline V and J ends were trimmed by 3 bases and 11 bases, with 10 bases remaining between them. Germline CDR1 reads LNHDA; CDR2 reads SQIVND (reference sequence). Full variable domain (rest looked up from reference TRBV19 and TRBJ1-1): DGGITQSPKYLFRKEGQNVTLSCEQNLNHDAMYWYRQDPGQGLRLIYYSQIVNDFQKGDIAEGYSVSREKKESFPLTVTSAQKNPTAFYLCASSINRGAFFGQGTRLTVV.

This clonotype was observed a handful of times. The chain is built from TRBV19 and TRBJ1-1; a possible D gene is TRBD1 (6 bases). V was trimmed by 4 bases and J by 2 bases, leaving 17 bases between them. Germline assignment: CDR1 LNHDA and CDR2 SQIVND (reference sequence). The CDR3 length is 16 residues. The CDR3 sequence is CASSRNSGTRNTEAFF. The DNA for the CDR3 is TGTGCCAGTAGTAGGAATTCCGGGACAAGAAACACTGAAGCTTTCTTT.

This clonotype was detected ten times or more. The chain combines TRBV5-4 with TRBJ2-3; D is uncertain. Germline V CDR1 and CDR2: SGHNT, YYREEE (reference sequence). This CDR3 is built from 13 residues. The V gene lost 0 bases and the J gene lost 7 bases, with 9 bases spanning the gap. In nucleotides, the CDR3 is TGTGCCAGCAGCTTGGTTGGAGAGAATACGCAGTATTTT. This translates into CASSLVGENTQYF.